Sequencing of this TCR beta chain was carried out in a study of beta chain features in type 1 diabetes. Reverse transcribing all isolated RNA meant expressed TCRB transcripts were sequenced. The method was immunoSEQ multiplex PCR; TCRdb's version includes in-frame clones alone and lacks a portion of them. The sample comprises 450,000 to 600,000 clones, approximately 30% of which are singletons, and around 0.065% rests with the top ten. From germline, CDR1 is GTSNPN and CDR2 SVGIG (reference sequence). The CDR3 is 16 residues long. The germline V and J ends were trimmed by 6 bases and 0 bases, with 18 bases remaining between them.

This chain links TRBV30 with TRBJ1-5; D possibly corresponds to TRBD1 (5 bases). Material: naive CD4+ T cells from blood. The receptor was derived from a man aged 18 to 30 in good health. The CDR3 DNA sequence: TGTGCCTGCACTACCGGGGACGGCTATAGCAATCAGCCCCAGCATTTT. It specifies CACTTGDGYSNQPQHF. The full variable domain, completed using reference TRBV30 and TRBJ1-5, is SQTIHQWPATLVQPVGSPLSLECTVEGTSNPNLYWYRQAAGRGLQLLFYSVGIGQISSEVPQNLSASRPQDRQFILSSKKLLLSDSGFYLCACTTGDGYSNQPQHFGDGTRLSIL.